Sequencing of this T cell receptor (beta chain) was carried out in a study of blood T cells in healthy people across ages. The CDR3 has 16 residues. The germline V gene encodes CDR1 MGHRA and CDR2 YSYEKL. This clonotype was counted between two and nine times. The junction does not match germline at one end; this may be a read error. Peripheral blood, approximately 10 milliliters per donor, was collected. Each sample yielded at least 7 million isolated PBMCs. Total RNA was isolated from each sample in quantities of at least 6 micrograms. A J-beta primer mix and a sample-barcoded 5' primer were used in a second PCR of about 7 to 12 cycles. The yield of each sample was at least 2.5 million CDR3-containing paired-end reads. TCRdb re-analysed the 5' RACE reads in MiXCR, keeping a single row per CDR3 protein. The profile shows about 1.7 million distinct CDR3 sequences, roughly 27% of them singletons.

Material for sequencing was blood. This sequence was found in a woman aged 25 to 39 in good health. The chain recombines TRBV4-1 with TRBJ2-5; a weak D match, TRBD2 (6 bases). CDR3 in DNA: TGCACCAGCAGCCAAGATCGGGCGGGGACCCAAGAGACCCAGTACTTC. It specifies CTSSQDRAGTQETQYF.